This T cell receptor (beta chain) was identified in a study of tumor-infiltrating lymphocytes in primary liver carcinoma. Study-wide background: Tumors were staged T1-T3 N0M0 and measured roughly 4.2 to 10 cm across.

Using a constant-region primer together with ProtoScript II reverse transcriptase, TCR beta cDNA was made from approximately 500 ng of total RNA. Slightly modified ARM-PCR, run as three nested multiplex PCR rounds, produced the TCR beta libraries. With TRBV1-TRBV30 forward primers and a C-beta reverse primer, the first two PCR rounds were run for around 10 cycles each. In TCRdb, the multiplex PCR reads were re-called with MiXCR into one record per CDR3 protein. The sample consists of 100,000 to 150,000 distinct CDR3 sequences, around 64% of them appearing once. V was clipped by 2 bases and J by 0 bases, with 16 bases between them. This CDR3 region has 18 residues. Germline V gene lookup returns CDR1 MNHEY and CDR2 SVGAGI. The approximately 17-32 mg bulk tissue piece was not sorted before simultaneous RNA and DNA extraction. Surgery removed the patients' primary liver carcinoma.

The rearrangement links TRBV6-5 to TRBJ2-2; perhaps TRBD2 as D (7 bases). Sequencing was done on a sample of liver tumor tissue from sampling region 3. Subset defined: tumor region T3, left-lateral pole. The sequence derives from an older woman with primary liver carcinoma and hepatitis B virus infection. DNA for the CDR3: TGTGCCAGCAGTTACCTTTCTAGGGGGAGGGCGAACACCGGGGAGCTGTTTTTT. The encoded protein is CASSYLSRGRANTGELFF.